The rows below give T cell receptor beta chains drawn from one sample of a study of blood T cell repertoires in COVID-19. Profiling relied on immunoSEQ multiplex PCR, and the TCRdb table lists in-frame clones only, not all of them. The sample shows roughly 200,000 clones, 80% to 90% of them seen only once. Material for sequencing was peripheral blood. Receptor source: a woman between 35 and 50 years old with COVID-19, enrolled during active disease. Both conserved end residues are part of each CDR3. The order of the fields is J gene, V gene, D gene, clone size, CDR3 protein, CDR3 DNA. A D gene is named only where the DNA matches it firmly. Only some rows state a clone size, as once, few, many or a class for expanded clones.

>TRBJ2-1|TRBV9|TRBD2|-
CASSGGTSGSNEQFF
TGTGCCAGCAGCGGGGGAACTAGCGGGAGTAATGAGCAGTTCTTC
>TRBJ1-1|TRBV9|-|few
CASSVKDSVMNTEAFF
TGTGCCAGCAGCGTGAAGGACAGCGTCATGAACACTGAAGCTTTCTTT
>TRBJ1-5|TRBV10-2|TRBD1|-
CASSGQVPNQPQHF
TGCGCCAGCAGCGGACAGGTTCCTAATCAGCCCCAGCATTTT
>TRBJ1-1|TRBV5-8|-|once
CASSLEVGSGTEAFF
TGTGCCAGCAGCTTGGAGGTAGGGAGTGGCACTGAAGCTTTCTTT
>TRBJ2-3|TRBV5-4|TRBD1|-
CASSRGQGLGTQYF
TGTGCCAGCAGCCGGGGACAGGGGCTAGGTACGCAGTATTTT
>TRBJ2-2|TRBV7-6|TRBD1|-
CASSPGGLNTGELFF
TGTGCCAGCAGCCCAGGGGGCCTAAACACCGGGGAGCTGTTTTTT
>TRBJ1-2|TRBV3-1/TRBV3-2|TRBD1|-
CASSPGTVSYGYTF
TGTGCCAGCAGCCCCGGGACAGTATCCTATGGCTACACCTTC
>TRBJ2-3|TRBV7-3|-|-
CASSPWGVRGTDTQYF
TGTGCCAGCAGCCCCTGGGGGGTACGTGGCACAGATACGCAGTATTTT
>TRBJ1-5|TRBV3-1/TRBV3-2|-|many
CASSQGQGNQPQHF
TGTGCCAGCAGCCAAGGACAGGGCAATCAGCCCCAGCATTTT
>TRBJ2-5|TRBV18|-|-
CASSPSETQYF
TGTGCCAGCTCACCGTCGGAGACCCAGTACTTC
>TRBJ2-3|TRBV4-1|-|-
CASSRYKGGLDDTQYF
TGCGCCAGCAGCCGATATAAGGGAGGCTTGGACGATACGCAGTATTTT
>TRBJ2-7|TRBV7-2|TRBD2|-
CASSLKGPSGVTYEQYF
TGTGCCAGCAGCCTAAAGGGCCCTAGCGGGGTAACCTACGAGCAGTACTTC
>TRBJ1-1|TRBV6-5|TRBD1|-
CASNKQGATEAFF
TGTGCCAGCAATAAACAGGGGGCCACTGAAGCTTTCTTT
>TRBJ2-2|TRBV5-1|-|-
CASSMAGAGELFF
TGCGCCAGCAGCATGGCCGGGGCCGGGGAGCTGTTTTTT
>TRBJ2-7|TRBV7-9|TRBD2|-
CASSPSGSSTYEQYF
TGTGCCAGCAGCCCTAGCGGGAGCAGTACCTACGAGCAGTACTTC
>TRBJ2-1|TRBV5-1|TRBD2|-
CASKWAGGNNEQFF
TGCGCCAGCAAATGGGCGGGAGGGAACAATGAGCAGTTCTTC
>TRBJ1-2|TRBV5-1|-|-
CASSPGVGGYTF
TGCGCCAGCAGCCCGGGGGTTGGTGGCTACACCTTC
>TRBJ2-1|TRBV20-1|-|-
CSASQGSSFHNEQFF
TGCAGTGCTAGTCAGGGTAGCTCCTTCCACAATGAGCAGTTCTTC
>TRBJ2-3|TRBV7-3|TRBD2|medium-sized
CASSKAGGLTDTQYF
TGTGCCAGCAGCAAAGCGGGGGGGTTAACAGATACGCAGTATTTT
>TRBJ1-6|TRBV4-1|-|-
CASSPGTPSNSPLHF
TGCGCCAGCAGCCCCGGGACACCGTCCAATTCACCCCTCCACTTT
>TRBJ1-1|TRBV7-9|-|-
CASSWGYTEAFF
TGTGCCAGCAGCTGGGGCTACACTGAAGCTTTCTTT
>TRBJ2-6|TRBV28|TRBD1|-
CASSFNRGLGGANVLTF
TGTGCCAGCAGTTTCAACAGGGGGCTAGGAGGGGCCAACGTCCTGACTTTC
>TRBJ2-3|TRBV10-1|TRBD1|few
CASSEVGQGESTDTQYF
TGCGCCAGCAGTGAGGTTGGACAGGGGGAGAGCACAGATACGCAGTATTTT
>TRBJ2-5|TRBV29-1|-|-
CSAMAGETQYF
TGCAGCGCGATGGCTGGAGAGACCCAGTACTTC
>TRBJ2-2|TRBV9|TRBD2|-
CASSVSRLAGGGTGELFF
TGTGCCAGCAGCGTATCCCGACTAGCGGGAGGAGGAACCGGGGAGCTGTTTTTT
>TRBJ2-5|TRBV2|-|-
CASRRGETQYF
TGTGCCAGCCGAAGGGGTGAGACCCAGTACTTC
>TRBJ2-7|TRBV6-2/TRBV6-3|-|-
CASSLRGGNEQYF
TGTGCCAGCAGCCTTAGGGGGGGGAACGAGCAGTACTTC
>TRBJ2-5|TRBV18|TRBD1|-
CASSPPTGQETQYF
TGTGCCAGCTCACCCCCGACAGGGCAAGAGACCCAGTACTTC
>TRBJ1-1|TRBV19|TRBD1|many
CASMTQGANTEAFF
TGTGCCAGCATGACACAGGGGGCCAACACTGAAGCTTTCTTT
>TRBJ2-5|TRBV4-1|-|-
CASSQLTSSWETQYF
TGCGCCAGCAGCCAACTTACTAGCAGTTGGGAGACCCAGTACTTC
>TRBJ2-2|TRBV9|TRBD1|-
CASSWTGVNTGELFF
TGTGCCAGCAGTTGGACAGGGGTGAACACCGGGGAGCTGTTTTTT
>TRBJ1-4|TRBV30|-|-
CAWSGGGNEKLFF
TGTGCCTGGAGTGGAGGGGGTAATGAAAAACTGTTTTTT
>TRBJ1-1|TRBV7-3|-|few
CASSSSTGGVSEAFF
TGTGCCAGCAGTTCCTCCACGGGGGGCGTTTCTGAAGCTTTCTTT
>TRBJ2-1|TRBV6-4|-|few
CASSEDSSYNEQFF
TGTGCCAGCAGTGAGGACAGCTCCTACAATGAGCAGTTCTTC
>TRBJ2-3|TRBV10-1|-|-
CASSGGQLPTDTQYF
TGCGCCAGCAGCGGAGGACAGTTGCCCACAGATACGCAGTATTTT
>TRBJ2-1|TRBV24-1|TRBD2|-
CATSDFSGTSGLYNEQFF
TGTGCCACCAGTGATTTCTCTGGGACTAGCGGGCTATACAATGAGCAGTTCTTC
>TRBJ1-5|TRBV6-6|-|-
CASSHRGSNEPQHF
TGTGCCAGCAGCCACCGGGGGTCCAACGAGCCCCAGCATTTT
>TRBJ1-1|TRBV11-3|-|-
CASSFLTGPNTEAFF
TGTGCCAGCAGCTTTTTAACAGGGCCAAACACTGAAGCTTTCTTT
>TRBJ1-4|TRBV15|-|once
CATSREGAGGEKLFF
TGTGCCACCAGCAGAGAGGGGGCTGGGGGTGAAAAACTGTTTTTT
>TRBJ1-2|TRBV7-9|-|-
CASSPRQPEGYTF
TGTGCCAGCAGCCCACGACAGCCTGAAGGCTACACCTTC
>TRBJ1-6|TRBV6-5|-|few
CASNAGPGNSPLHF
TGTGCCAGCAACGCAGGTCCCGGTAATTCACCCCTCCACTTT
>TRBJ1-1|TRBV6-5|-|-
CASSRTGTRRTEAFF
TGTGCCAGCAGCCGCACCGGGACACGGCGAACTGAAGCTTTCTTT
>TRBJ2-3|TRBV6-4|-|few
CASSAGLGGTDTQYF
TGTGCCAGCAGCGCCGGACTCGGTGGCACAGATACGCAGTATTTT
>TRBJ1-4|TRBV6-1|-|-
CASTKGQGGEKLFF
TGTGCCAGCACCAAAGGGCAGGGTGGTGAAAAACTGTTTTTT
>TRBJ2-5|TRBV6-5|TRBD2|-
CASSYGGGEETQYF
TGTGCCAGCAGTTACGGGGGGGGTGAAGAGACCCAGTACTTC
>TRBJ1-4|TRBV4-1|-|-
CASSQLQNGKLFF
TGCGCCAGCAGCCAACTACAGAACGGAAAACTGTTTTTT
>TRBJ2-5|TRBV5-4|-|-
CASSLGEGGKQETQYF
TGTGCCAGCAGCTTGGGTGAGGGGGGGAAGCAAGAGACCCAGTACTTC
>TRBJ2-7|TRBV3-1/TRBV3-2|-|few
CASSYLPRLADSAYEQYF
TGTGCCAGCAGCTATTTACCGAGGTTAGCGGACTCGGCCTACGAGCAGTACTTC
>TRBJ2-6|TRBV5-1|-|-
CASSPEGASRHSGANVLTF
TGCGCCAGCAGCCCCGAGGGCGCCTCAAGGCACTCTGGGGCCAACGTCCTGACTTTC
>TRBJ1-1|TRBV5-6|TRBD1|-
CASSLANSGGAFF
TGTGCCAGCAGCTTAGCGAACTCAGGGGGGGCTTTCTTT
>TRBJ2-1|TRBV4-1|TRBD2|-
CASSPVLAGGYNEQFF
TGCGCCAGCAGCCCCGTGCTAGCGGGGGGCTACAATGAGCAGTTCTTC